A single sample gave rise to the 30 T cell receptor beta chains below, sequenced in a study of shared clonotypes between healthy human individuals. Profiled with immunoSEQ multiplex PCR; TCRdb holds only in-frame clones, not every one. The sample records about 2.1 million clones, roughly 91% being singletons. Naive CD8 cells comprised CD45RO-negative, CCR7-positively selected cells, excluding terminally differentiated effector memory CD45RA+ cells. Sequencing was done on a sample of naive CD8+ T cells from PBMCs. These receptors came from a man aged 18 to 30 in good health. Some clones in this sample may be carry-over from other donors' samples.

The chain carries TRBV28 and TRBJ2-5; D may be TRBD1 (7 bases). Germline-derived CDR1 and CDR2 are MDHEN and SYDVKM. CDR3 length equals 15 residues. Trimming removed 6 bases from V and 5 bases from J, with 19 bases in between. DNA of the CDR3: TGTGCCAGCAGCCGGGGGACAGTCCGGGGGGAGACCCAGTACTTC. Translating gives CASSRGTVRGETQYF.

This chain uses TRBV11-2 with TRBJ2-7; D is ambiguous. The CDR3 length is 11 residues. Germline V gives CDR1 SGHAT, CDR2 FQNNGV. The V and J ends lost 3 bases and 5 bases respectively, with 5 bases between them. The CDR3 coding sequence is TGTGCCAGCAGCTTTTTCCACGAGCAGTACTTC. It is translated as CASSFFHEQYF. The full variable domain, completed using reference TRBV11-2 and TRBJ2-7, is EAGVAQSPRYKIIEKRQSVAFWCNPISGHATLYWYQQILGQGPKLLIQFQNNGVVDDSQLPKDRFSAERLKGVDSTLKIQPAKLEDSAVYLCASSFFHEQYFGPGTRLTVT.

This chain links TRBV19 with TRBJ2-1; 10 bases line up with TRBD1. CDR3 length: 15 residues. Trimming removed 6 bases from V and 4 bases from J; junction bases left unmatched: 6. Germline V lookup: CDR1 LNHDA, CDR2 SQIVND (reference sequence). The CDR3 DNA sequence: TGTGCCAGTAGACAGACAGGGGGCCTATACAATGAGCAGTTCTTC. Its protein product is CASRQTGGLYNEQFF.

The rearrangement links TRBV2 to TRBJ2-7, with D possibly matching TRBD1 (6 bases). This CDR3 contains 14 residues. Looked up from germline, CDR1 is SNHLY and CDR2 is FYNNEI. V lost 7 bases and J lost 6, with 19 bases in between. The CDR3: CASNTRAGVIEQYF. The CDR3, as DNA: TGTGCCAGCAACACTCGGGCAGGGGTGATCGAGCAGTACTTC.

In nucleotides, the CDR3 is TGTGCCAGCAGCTCGGGGGGAAACGAGCAGTACTTC. The encoded protein is CASSSGGNEQYF. This chain connects TRBV7-3 to TRBJ2-7, with TRBD2 matching over 7 bases. Germline CDR1 reads SGHTA; CDR2 reads FQGTGA. Trimming at V came to 4 bases and at J to 5 bases, leaving 2 bases not matched to a gene. The length of the CDR3 is 12 residues.

Here the CDR3 DNA reads TGCAGCGTTCGCCCTCAGGAAGGTGGCTACACCTTC. Protein sequence: CSVRPQEGGYTF. This chain links TRBV29-1 with TRBJ1-2; D is unclear. The V end was cut by 5 bases, the J end by 7 bases, with 14 bases between. The CDR3 contains 12 residues. Germline-derived CDR1 and CDR2 are SQVTM and ANQGSEA.

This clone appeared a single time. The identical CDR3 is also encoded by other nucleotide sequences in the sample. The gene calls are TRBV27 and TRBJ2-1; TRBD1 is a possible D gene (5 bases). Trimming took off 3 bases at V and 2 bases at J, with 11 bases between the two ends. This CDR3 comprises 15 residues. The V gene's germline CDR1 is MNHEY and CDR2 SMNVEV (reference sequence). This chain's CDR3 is CASSLGQTTYNEQFF. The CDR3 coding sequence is TGTGCCAGCAGTTTGGGGCAAACTACCTACAATGAGCAGTTCTTC.

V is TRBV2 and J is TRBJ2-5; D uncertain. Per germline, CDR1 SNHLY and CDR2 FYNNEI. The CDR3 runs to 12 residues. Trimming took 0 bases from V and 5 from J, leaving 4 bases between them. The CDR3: CASSEARETQYF. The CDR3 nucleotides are TGTGCCAGCAGTGAAGCTCGGGAGACCCAGTACTTC.

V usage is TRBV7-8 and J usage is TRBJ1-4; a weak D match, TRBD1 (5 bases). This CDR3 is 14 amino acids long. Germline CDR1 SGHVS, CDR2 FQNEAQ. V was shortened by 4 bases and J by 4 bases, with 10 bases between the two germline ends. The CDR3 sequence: CASSSTAFNEKLFF. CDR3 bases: TGTGCCAGCAGCTCGACAGCGTTTAATGAAAAACTGTTTTTT.

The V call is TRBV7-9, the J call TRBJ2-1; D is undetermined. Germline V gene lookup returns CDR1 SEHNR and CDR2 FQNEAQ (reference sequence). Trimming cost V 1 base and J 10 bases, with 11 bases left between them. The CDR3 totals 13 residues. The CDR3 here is CASSLEGSREQFF. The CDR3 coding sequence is TGTGCCAGCAGCTTAGAAGGTTCCCGGGAGCAGTTCTTC.

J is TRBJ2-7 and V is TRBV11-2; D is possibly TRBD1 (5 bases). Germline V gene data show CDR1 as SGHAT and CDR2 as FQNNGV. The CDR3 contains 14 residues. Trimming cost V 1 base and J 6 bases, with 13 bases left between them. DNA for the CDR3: TGTGCCAGCAGCTTAGGCCAGGGCTCAAGCGAGCAGTACTTC. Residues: CASSLGQGSSEQYF.

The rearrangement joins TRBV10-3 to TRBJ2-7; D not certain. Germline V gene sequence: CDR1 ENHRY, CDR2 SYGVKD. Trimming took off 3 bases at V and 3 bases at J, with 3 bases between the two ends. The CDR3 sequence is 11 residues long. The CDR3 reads CAISDLYEQYF. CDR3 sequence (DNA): TGTGCCATCAGTGACCTCTACGAGCAGTACTTC.

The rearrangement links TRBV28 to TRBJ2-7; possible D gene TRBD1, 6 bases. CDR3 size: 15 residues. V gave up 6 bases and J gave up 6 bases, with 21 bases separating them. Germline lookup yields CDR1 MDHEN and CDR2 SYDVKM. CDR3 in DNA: TGTGCCAGCAGCCCCGGACCCTGGGGGCCCTCCGAGCAGTACTTC. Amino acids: CASSPGPWGPSEQYF.

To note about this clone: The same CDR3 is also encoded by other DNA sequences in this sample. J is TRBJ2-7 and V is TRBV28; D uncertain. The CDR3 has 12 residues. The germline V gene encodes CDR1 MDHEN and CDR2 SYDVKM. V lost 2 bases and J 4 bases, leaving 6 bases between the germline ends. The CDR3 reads CASSLDSYEQYF. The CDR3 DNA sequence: TGTGCCAGCAGTTTAGATTCGTACGAGCAGTACTTC.

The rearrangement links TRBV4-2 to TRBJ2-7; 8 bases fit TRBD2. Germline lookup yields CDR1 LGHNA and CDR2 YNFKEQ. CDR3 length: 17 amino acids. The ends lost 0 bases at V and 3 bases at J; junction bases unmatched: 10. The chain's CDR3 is CASSQEKATSGGYEQYF. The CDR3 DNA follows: TGTGCCAGCAGCCAAGAGAAGGCTACTAGCGGAGGCTACGAGCAGTACTTC.

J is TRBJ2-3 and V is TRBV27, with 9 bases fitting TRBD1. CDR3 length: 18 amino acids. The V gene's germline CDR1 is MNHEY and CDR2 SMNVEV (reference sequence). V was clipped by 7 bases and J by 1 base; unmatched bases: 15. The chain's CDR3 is CASTSLPPWTGGTDTQYF. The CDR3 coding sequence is TGTGCCAGCACGTCCCTACCACCCTGGACAGGGGGCACAGATACGCAGTATTTT.

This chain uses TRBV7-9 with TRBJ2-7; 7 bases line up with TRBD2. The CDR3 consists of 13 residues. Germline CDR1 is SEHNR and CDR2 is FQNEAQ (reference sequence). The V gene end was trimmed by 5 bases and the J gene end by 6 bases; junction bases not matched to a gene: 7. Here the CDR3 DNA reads TGTGCCAGCAGCCCGGGGGGAGGGGTCGAGCAGTACTTC. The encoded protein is CASSPGGGVEQYF.

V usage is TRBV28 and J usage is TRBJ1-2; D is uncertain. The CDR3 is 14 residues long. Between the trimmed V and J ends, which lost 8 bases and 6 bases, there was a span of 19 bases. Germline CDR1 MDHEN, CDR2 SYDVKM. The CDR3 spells CASSLAPAGDGYTF. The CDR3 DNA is TGTGCCAGCTCCCTCGCCCCCGCGGGAGATGGCTACACCTTC.

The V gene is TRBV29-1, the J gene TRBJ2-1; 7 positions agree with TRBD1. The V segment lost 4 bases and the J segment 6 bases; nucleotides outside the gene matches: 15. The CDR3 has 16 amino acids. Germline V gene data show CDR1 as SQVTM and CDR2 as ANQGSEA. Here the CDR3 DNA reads TGCAGCGTTGTGCAGGGGGTTGGTTTCCGGGGCAATGAGCAGTTCTTC. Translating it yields CSVVQGVGFRGNEQFF.

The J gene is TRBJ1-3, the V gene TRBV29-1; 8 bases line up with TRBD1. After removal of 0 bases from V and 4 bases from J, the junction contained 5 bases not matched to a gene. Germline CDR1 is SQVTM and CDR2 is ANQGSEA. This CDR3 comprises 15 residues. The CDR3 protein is CSVEDWQGAGNTIYF. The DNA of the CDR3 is TGCAGCGTTGAAGATTGGCAGGGGGCCGGAAACACCATATATTTT. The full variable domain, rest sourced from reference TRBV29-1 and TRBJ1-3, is SAVISQKPSRDICQRGTSLTIQCQVDSQVTMMFWYRQQPGQSLTLIATANQGSEATYESGFVIDKFPISRPNLTFSTLTVSNMSPEDSSIYLCSVEDWQGAGNTIYFGEGSWLTVV.

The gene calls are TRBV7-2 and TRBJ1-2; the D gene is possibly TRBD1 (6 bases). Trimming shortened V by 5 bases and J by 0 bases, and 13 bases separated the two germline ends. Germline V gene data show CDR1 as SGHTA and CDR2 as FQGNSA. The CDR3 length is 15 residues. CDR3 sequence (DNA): TGTGCCAGCAGCCCCCGGGACACTGCTAACTATGGCTACACCTTC. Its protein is CASSPRDTANYGYTF. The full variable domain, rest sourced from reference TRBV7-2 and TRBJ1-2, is GAGVSQSPSNKVTEKGKDVELRCDPISGHTALYWYRQSLGQGLEFLIYFQGNSAPDKSGLPSDRFSAERTGGSVSTLTIQRTQQEDSAVYLCASSPRDTANYGYTFGSGTRLTVV.

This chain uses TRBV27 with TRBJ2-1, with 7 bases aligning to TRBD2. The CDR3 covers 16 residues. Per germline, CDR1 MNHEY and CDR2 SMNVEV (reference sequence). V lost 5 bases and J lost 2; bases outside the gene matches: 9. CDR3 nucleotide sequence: TGTGCCAGCAGTCCCTGGGGGGGAGGGCCCTACAATGAGCAGTTCTTC. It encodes CASSPWGGGPYNEQFF.

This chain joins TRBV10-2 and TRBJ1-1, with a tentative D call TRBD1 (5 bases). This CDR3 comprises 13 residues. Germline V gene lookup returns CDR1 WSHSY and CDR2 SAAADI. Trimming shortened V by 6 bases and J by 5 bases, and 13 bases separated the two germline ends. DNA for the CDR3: TGCGCCAGCAGGGGGCTCATGGATACTGAAGCTTTCTTT. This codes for CASRGLMDTEAFF.

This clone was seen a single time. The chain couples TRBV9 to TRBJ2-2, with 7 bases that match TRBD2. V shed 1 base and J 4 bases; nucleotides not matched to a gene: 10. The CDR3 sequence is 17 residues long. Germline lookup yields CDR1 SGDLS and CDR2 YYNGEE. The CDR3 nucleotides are TGTGCCAGCAGCGTAAGTTGGGGAGGGCTAGTCACCGGGGAGCTGTTTTTT. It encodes CASSVSWGGLVTGELFF.

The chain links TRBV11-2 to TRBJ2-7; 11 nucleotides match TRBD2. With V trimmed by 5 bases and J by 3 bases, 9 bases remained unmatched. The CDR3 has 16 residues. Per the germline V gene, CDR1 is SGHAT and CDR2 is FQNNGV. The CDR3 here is CASSGRPGLADYEQYF. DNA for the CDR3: TGTGCCAGCAGCGGCCGGCCGGGACTAGCGGACTACGAGCAGTACTTC.

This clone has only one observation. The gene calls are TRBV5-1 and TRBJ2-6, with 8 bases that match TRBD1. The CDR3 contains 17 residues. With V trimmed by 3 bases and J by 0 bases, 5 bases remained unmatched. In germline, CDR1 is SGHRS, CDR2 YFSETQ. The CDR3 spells CASSWDRPSSGANVLTF. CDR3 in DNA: TGCGCCAGCAGCTGGGACAGGCCCAGCTCTGGGGCCAACGTCCTGACTTTC.

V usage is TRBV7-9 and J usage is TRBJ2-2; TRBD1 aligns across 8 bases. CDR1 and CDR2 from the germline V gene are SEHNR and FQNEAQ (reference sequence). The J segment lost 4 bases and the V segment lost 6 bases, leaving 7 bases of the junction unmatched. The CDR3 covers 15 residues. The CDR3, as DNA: TGTGCCAGCAGGCCTGGGACAGGCAGCACCGGGGAGCTGTTTTTT. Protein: CASRPGTGSTGELFF.

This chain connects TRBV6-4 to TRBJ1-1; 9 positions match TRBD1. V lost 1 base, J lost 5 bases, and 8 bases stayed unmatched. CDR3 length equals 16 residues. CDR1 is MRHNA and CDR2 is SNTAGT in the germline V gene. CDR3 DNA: TGTGCCAGCAGTGACTGGCCGGGACAGGGAAGTACTGAAGCTTTCTTT. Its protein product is CASSDWPGQGSTEAFF.

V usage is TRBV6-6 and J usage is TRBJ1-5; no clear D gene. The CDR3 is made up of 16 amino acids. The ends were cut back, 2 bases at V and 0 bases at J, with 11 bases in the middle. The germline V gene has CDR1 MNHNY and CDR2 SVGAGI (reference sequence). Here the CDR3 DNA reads TGTGCCAGCAGTTACGTGGTGGAATATAGCAATCAGCCCCAGCATTTT. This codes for CASSYVVEYSNQPQHF.

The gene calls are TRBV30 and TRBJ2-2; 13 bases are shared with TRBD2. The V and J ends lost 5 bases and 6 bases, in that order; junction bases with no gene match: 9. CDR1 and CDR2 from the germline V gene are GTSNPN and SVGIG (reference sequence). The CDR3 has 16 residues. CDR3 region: CAWGAPGLAGSGELFF. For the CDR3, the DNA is TGTGCCTGGGGGGCTCCGGGACTAGCGGGATCCGGGGAGCTGTTTTTT.